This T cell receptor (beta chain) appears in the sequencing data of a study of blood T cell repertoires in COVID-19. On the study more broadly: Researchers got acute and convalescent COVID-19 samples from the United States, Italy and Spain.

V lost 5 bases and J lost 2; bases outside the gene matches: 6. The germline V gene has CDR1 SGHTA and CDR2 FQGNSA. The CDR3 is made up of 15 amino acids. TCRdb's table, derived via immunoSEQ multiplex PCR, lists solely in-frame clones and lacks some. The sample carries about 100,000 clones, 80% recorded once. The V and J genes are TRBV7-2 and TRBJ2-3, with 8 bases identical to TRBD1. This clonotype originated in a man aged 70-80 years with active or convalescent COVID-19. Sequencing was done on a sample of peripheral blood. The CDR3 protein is CASSAGTGYTDTQYF. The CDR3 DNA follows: TGTGCCAGCAGCGCCGGGACAGGCTACACAGATACGCAGTATTTT.